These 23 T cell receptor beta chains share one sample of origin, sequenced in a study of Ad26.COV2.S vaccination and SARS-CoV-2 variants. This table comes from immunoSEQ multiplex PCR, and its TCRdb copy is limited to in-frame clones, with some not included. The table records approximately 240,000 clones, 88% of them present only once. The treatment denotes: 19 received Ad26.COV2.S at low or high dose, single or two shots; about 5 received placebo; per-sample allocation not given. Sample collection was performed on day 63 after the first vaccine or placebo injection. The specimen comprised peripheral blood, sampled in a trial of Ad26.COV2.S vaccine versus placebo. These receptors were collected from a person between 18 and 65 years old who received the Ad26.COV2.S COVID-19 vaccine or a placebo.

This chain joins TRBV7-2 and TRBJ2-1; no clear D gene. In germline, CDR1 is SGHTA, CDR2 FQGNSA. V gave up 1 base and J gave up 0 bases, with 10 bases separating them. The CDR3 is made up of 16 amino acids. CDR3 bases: TGTGCCAGCAGCTTAGTGTGGAAAGCCTCCTACAATGAGCAGTTCTTC. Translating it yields CASSLVWKASYNEQFF.

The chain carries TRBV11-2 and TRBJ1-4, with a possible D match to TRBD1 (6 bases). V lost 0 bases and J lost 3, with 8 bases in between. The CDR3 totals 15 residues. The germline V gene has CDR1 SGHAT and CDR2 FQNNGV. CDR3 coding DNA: TGTGCCAGCAGCTTAGAGGGGGCGTCTAATGAAAAACTGTTTTTT. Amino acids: CASSLEGASNEKLFF.

The CDR3 sequence: CSASPGAGGNTEAFF. The CDR3 nucleotides read TGCAGTGCTAGTCCGGGGGCAGGAGGGAACACTGAAGCTTTCTTT. The chain employs TRBV20-1 and TRBJ1-1; a possible D gene is TRBD1 (6 bases). V was trimmed by 3 bases and J by 1 base, leaving 15 bases between them. Germline-derived CDR1 and CDR2 are DFQATT and SNEGSKA (reference sequence). The CDR3 consists of 15 residues.

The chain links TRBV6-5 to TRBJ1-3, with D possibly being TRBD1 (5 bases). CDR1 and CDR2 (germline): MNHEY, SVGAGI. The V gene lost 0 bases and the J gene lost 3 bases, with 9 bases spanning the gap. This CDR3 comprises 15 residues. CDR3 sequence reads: CASSYSWQGGNTIYF. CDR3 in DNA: TGTGCCAGCAGTTACTCGTGGCAGGGTGGAAACACCATATATTTT.

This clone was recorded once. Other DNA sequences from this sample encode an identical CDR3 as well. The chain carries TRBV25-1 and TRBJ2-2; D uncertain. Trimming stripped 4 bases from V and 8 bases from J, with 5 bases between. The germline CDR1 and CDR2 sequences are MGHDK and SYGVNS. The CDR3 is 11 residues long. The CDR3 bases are TGTGCCAGCAGTGTTGGAGGGGAGCTGTTTTTT. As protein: CASSVGGELFF. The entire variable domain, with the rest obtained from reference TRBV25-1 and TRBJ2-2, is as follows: EADIYQTPRYLVIGTGKKITLECSQTMGHDKMYWYQQDPGMELHLIHYSYGVNSTEKGDLSSESTVSRIRTEHFPLTLESARPSHTSQYLCASSVGGELFFGEGSRLTVL.

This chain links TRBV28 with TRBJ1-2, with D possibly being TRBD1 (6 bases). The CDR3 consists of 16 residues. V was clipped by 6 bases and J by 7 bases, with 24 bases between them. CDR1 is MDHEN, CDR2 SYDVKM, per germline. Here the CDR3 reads CASRGAGTRRIGGYTF. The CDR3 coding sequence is TGTGCCAGCAGGGGGGCCGGGACCAGAAGAATTGGTGGCTACACCTTC.

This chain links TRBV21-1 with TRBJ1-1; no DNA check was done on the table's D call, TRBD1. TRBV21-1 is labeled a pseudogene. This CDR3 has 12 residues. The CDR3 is CASSKRGTEAFF. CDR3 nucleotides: TGTGCCAGCAGCAAAAGGGGGACTGAAGCTTTCTTT.

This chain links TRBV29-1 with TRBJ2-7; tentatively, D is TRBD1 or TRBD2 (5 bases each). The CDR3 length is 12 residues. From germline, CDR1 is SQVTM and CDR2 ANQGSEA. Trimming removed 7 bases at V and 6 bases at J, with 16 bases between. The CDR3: CSAKLGPPEQYF. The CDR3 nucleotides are TGCAGCGCTAAACTGGGACCCCCCGAGCAGTACTTC.

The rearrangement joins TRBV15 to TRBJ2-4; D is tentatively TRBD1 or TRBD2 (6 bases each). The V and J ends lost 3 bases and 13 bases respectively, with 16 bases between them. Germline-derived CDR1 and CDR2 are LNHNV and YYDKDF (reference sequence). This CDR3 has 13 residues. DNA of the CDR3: TGTGCCACCAGCAGGGGGGGCGGGGCAGAACAGTACTTC. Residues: CATSRGGGAEQYF. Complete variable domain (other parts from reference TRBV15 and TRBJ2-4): DAMVIQNPRYQVTQFGKPVTLSCSQTLNHNVMYWYQQKSSQAPKLLFHYYDKDFNNEADTPDNFQSRRPNTSFCFLDIRSPGLGDTAMYLCATSRGGGAEQYFGAGTRLSVL.

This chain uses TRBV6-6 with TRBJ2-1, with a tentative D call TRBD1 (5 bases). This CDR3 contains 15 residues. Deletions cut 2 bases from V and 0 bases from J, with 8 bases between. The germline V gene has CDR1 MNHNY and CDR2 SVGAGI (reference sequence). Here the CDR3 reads CASSYRRASYNEQFF. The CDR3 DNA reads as TGTGCCAGCAGTTACCGCAGGGCCTCCTACAATGAGCAGTTCTTC.

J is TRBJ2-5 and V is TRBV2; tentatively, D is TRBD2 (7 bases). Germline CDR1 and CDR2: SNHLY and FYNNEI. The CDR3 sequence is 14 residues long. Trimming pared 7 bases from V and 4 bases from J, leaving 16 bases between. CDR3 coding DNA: TGTGCCAGCAATTCGAGGGGGGGCTTAGAGACCCAGTACTTC. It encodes CASNSRGGLETQYF.

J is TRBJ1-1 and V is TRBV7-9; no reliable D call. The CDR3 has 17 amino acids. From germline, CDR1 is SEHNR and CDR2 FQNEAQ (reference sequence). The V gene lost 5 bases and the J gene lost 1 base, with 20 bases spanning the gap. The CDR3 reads CASSPIPPIIQNTEAFF. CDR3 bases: TGTGCCAGCAGCCCGATCCCCCCAATAATCCAGAACACTGAAGCTTTCTTT. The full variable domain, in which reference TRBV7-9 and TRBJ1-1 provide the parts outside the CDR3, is DTGVSQNPRHKITKRGQNVTFRCDPISEHNRLYWYRQTLGQGPEFLTYFQNEAQLEKSRLLSDRFSAERPKGSFSTLEIQRTEQGDSAMYLCASSPIPPIIQNTEAFFGQGTRLTVV.

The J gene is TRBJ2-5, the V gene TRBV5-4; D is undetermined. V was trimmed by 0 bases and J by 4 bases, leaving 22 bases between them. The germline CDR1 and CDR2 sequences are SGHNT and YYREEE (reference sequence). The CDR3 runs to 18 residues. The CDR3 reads CASSLDGEPGFSLETQYF. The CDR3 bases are TGTGCCAGCAGCTTGGATGGTGAGCCTGGGTTCTCCCTAGAGACCCAGTACTTC.

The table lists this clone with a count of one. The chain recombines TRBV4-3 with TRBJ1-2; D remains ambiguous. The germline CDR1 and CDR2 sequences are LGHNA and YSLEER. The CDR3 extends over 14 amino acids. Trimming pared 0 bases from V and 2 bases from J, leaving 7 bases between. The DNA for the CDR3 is TGCGCCAGCAGCCAAGAAGGCAGAAACTATGGCTACACCTTC. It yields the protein CASSQEGRNYGYTF.

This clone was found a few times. The DNA of the CDR3 is TGTGCCAGCAGTTATCCCAATGAGCAGTTCTTC. It codes for CASSYPNEQFF. The chain employs TRBV6-2 or TRBV6-3 and TRBJ2-1, with D hard to call. V was shortened by 3 bases and J by 6 bases, with 3 bases between the two germline ends. Germline CDR1 MNHEY, CDR2 SVGEGT. The CDR3 is 11 residues long.

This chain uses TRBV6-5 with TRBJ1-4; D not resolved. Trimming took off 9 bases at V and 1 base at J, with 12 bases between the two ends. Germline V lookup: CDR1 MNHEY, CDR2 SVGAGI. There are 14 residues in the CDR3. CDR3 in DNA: TGTGCCAGTTCAGTTGGGCGAACTAATGAAAAACTGTTTTTT. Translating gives CASSVGRTNEKLFF.

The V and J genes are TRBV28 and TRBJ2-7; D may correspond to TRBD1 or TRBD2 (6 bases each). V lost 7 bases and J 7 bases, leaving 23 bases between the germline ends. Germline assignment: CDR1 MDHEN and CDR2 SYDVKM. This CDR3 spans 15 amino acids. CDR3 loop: CASTKSLGGHSEQYF. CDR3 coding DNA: TGTGCCAGCACTAAAAGTCTGGGGGGCCACTCTGAGCAGTACTTC.

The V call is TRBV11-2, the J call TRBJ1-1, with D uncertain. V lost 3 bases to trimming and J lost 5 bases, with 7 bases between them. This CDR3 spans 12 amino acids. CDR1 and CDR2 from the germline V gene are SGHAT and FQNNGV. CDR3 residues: CASSFYGTEAFF. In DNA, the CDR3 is TGTGCCAGCAGCTTTTACGGGACTGAAGCTTTCTTT.

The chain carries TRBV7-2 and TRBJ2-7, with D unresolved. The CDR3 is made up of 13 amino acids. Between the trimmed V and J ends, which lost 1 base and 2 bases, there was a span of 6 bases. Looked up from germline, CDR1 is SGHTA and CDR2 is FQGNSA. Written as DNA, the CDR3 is TGTGCCAGCAGCTTAGGGCCCCCCTACGAGCAGTACTTC. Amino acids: CASSLGPPYEQYF.

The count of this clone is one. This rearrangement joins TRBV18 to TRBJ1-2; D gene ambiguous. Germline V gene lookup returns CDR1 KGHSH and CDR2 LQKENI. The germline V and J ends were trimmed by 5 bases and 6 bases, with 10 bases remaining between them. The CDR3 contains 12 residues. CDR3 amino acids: CASSVPGNGYTF. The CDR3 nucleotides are TGTGCCAGCTCAGTTCCGGGGAATGGCTACACCTTC.

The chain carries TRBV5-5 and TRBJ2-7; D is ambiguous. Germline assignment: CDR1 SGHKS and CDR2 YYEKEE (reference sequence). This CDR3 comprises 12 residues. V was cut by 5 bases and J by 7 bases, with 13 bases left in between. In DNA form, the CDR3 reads TGTGCCAGCAGTCGAGAGGCGCGAGAGCAGTACTTC. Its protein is CASSREAREQYF. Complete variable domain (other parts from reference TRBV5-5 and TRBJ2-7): DAGVTQSPTHLIKTRGQQVTLRCSPISGHKSVSWYQQVLGQGPQFIFQYYEKEERGRGNFPDRFSARQFPNYSSELNVNALLLGDSALYLCASSREAREQYFGPGTRLTVT.

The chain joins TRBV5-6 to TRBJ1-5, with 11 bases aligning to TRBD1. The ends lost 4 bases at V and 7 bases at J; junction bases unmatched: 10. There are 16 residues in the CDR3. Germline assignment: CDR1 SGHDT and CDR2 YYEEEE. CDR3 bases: TGTGCCAGCAGCGAAATGGGACAGGGGGACGCCCAGCCCCAGCATTTT. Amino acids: CASSEMGQGDAQPQHF.

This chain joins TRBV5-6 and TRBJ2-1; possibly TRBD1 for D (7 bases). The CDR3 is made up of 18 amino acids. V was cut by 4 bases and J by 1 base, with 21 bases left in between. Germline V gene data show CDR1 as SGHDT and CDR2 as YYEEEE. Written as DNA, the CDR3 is TGTGCCAGCAGCCCTCGCGGGACAGAGAAACCTTCCTACAATGAGCAGTTCTTC. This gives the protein CASSPRGTEKPSYNEQFF.